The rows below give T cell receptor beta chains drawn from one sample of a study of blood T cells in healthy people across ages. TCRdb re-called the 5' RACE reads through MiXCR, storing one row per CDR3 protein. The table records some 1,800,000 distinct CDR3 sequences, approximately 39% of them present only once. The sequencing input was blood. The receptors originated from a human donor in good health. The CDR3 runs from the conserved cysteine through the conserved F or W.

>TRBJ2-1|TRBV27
CASSPDLGLAGWGEQFF
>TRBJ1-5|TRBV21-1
CASRQIPGDSNQPQHF
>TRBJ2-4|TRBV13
CASSLGPNRDIQYF
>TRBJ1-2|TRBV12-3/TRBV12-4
CASSFGTAYGYTF
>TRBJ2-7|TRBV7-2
CASSGGSGGLREQYF
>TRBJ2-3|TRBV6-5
CASSSLPIGGQGRDTQYF
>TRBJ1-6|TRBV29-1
CSVEVAPQALHF
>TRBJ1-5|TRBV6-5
CASSYSRLSQPQHF
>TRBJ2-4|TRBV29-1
CSVRVGAWSKNIQYF
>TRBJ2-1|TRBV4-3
CASSPLGGLDEQFF
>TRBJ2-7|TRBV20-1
CSATFNGQGSYEQYF
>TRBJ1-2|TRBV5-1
CASSLGVAADFGYTF
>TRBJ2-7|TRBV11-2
CASSSLGSHIYEQYF
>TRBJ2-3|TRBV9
CASSKQGFSADTQYF
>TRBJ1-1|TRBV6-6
CASSFSVGRTEAFF
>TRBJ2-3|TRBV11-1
CASSLTGWGQYF
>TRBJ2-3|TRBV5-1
CASSLEAPPMDTQYF
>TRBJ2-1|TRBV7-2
CASSLSHGTYNEQFF